The text below deals with one TCR beta chain. These data belong to a study of T cells expressing NK-cell markers. The TCR beta cDNA came from 5'RACE template switching with UMIs. TCRdb re-called the 5' RACE reads, yielding one record per CDR3 amino acid sequence without DNA. The sample's table shows about 450,000 distinct CDR3 sequences. The CDR3 contains 15 residues. CDR1 is MNHEY and CDR2 is SVGAGI in the germline V gene. Sequenced sample: blood T cells: a sorted CD56 or NKG2C T cell subset, CD4+ or CD8+ T cells, or bulk PBMC T cells (not recorded which). The receptor was isolated from a woman aged 18-70 years in good health. The chain carries TRBV6-5 and TRBJ1-3. CDR3 region: CASSYSRGSGNTIYF.